This T cell receptor (beta chain) is from a study of T cells expressing NK-cell markers. Study context: Among eight sequenced donors, seven carried HCMV seropositivity while one was seronegative.

The cDNA for TCR beta came from 5'RACE template switching with UMIs. Reanalyzing the 5' RACE reads, TCRdb keeps one entry per CDR3 protein, without DNA. The sample includes approximately 460,000 distinct CDR3 sequences. To note about this clonotype: Its cognate antigen is unknown.

Germline CDR1 reads KGHSH; CDR2 reads LQKENI. The CDR3 spans 13 residues. Overall study findings and caveats: The contribution of dominant NKG2C+ clonotypes to CD8+ T cells in about 6 donors was roughly 1.0-7.5%.

Sequenced input: blood T cells: a sorted CD56 or NKG2C T cell subset, CD4+ or CD8+ T cells, or bulk PBMC T cells (not recorded which). The TCR comes from a woman between 18 and 70 years old in good health. This chain links TRBV18 with TRBJ1-1; TCRdb lists TRBD1, though no DNA is available to test this call. The CDR3 here is CASSTTGVSEAFF.